This T cell receptor beta chain was documented in a study of CD8 T cells in ankylosing spondylitis. This clonotype was found many times. Antigen specificity is unknown. Study-wide points: Some motif variants were previously reported in reactive arthritis synovial fluid and blood. CD8+ by phenotype, disease-linked clones were relatively rare in peripheral blood. Typical of ankylosing spondylitis blood, it appeared, was a TCR beta motif of eight highly homologous variants. Researchers reportedly found disease-linked clones significantly enriched in matched ankylosing spondylitis synovial fluid.

Generation of TCR beta libraries employed quantitative 5'-RACE incorporating molecular barcodes. Using its own MiXCR run on the 5' RACE reads, TCRdb lists one record per CDR3 protein. There are 450,000 to 550,000 distinct CDR3 sequences in the sample; about 5.7% occur only once, and roughly 3.3% lies in the top ten. This receptor was identified in a male donor with ankylosing spondylitis. What was sequenced was blood, either unsorted or a sorted T cell fraction (not recorded which).

CDR3 coding DNA: TGTGCCAGCAGCTTAGTGCGAGAGAACACAGATACGCAGTATTTT. It translates to CASSLVRENTDTQYF. The V call is TRBV7-8, the J call TRBJ2-3; D is unclear. CDR3 size: 15 residues. The V gene's germline CDR1 is SGHVS and CDR2 FQNEAQ. V lost 1 base, J lost 2 bases, and 10 bases lay in between.